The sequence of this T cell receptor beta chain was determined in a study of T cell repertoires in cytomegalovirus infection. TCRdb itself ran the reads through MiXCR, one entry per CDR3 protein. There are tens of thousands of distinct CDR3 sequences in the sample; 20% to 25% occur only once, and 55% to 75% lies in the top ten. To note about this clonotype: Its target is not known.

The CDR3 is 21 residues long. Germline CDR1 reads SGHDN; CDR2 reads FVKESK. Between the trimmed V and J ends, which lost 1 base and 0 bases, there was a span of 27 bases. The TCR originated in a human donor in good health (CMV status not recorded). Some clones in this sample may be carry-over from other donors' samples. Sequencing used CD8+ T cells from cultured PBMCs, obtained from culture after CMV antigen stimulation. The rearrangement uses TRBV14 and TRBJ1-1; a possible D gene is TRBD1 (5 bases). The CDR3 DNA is TGTGCCAGCAGCCAAGGCTTCTATCGGGGACGTGGTTCATCGATGAACACTGAAGCTTTCTTT. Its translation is CASSQGFYRGRGSSMNTEAFF. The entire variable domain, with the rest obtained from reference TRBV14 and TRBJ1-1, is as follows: EAGVTQFPSHSVIEKGQTVTLRCDPISGHDNLYWYRRVMGKEIKFLLHFVKESKQDESGMPNNRFLAERTGGTYSTLKVQPAELEDSGVYFCASSQGFYRGRGSSMNTEAFFGQGTRLTVV.